This TCR beta chain was sequenced in a study of neurological immune-mediated disorders. This clonotype was counted ten times or more. Its target is unknown. It was by 5'RACE with 10-nucleotide random UMIs that the cDNA was made. TCRdb re-analysed the 5' RACE reads in MiXCR, keeping a single row per CDR3 protein. Here the sample spans about 40,000 distinct CDR3 sequences, 2% to 3% being singletons. Notes on the study in general: One related-CDR3 cluster, which may be a signature, held the repertoires of 18 of 34 multiple sclerosis patients after phylogenetic grouping.

This receptor was identified in a man aged 45-65 years with multiple sclerosis. Material: PBMCs.

As DNA, the CDR3 is TGCAGCGTTTTGAGCTCCTACAATGAGCAGTTCTTC. This encodes CSVLSSYNEQFF. The chain has TRBV29-1 and TRBJ2-1; D not certain. Germline V gene sequence: CDR1 SQVTM, CDR2 ANQGSEA. The CDR3 contains 12 residues. V was clipped by 5 bases and J by 0 bases, with 5 bases between them.